Below, 13 T cell receptor beta chains from the same sample are listed, as sequenced in a study of cytomegalovirus exposure and HLA in healthy donors. Use of 60 Vbeta and 13 Jbeta primers characterized the PCR. TCRdb's copy holds only in-frame clones and misses some; the assay was immunoSEQ multiplex PCR. The table lists around 200,000 clones, approximately 80% of them singletons. Specimen: PBMCs. The receptors originated from a woman aged 50 to 60 in good health and CMV-seronegative.

Remarks on this clone: The same CDR3 can be traced to other DNA sequences in this sample. The chain has TRBV9 and TRBJ1-1; weak D call: TRBD1 (6 bases). CDR1 is SGDLS, CDR2 YYNGEE, per germline. The CDR3 extends over 13 amino acids. The ends were cut back, 5 bases at V and 1 base at J, with 9 bases in the middle. DNA for the CDR3: TGTGCCAGCAGTGAGGGACAGAACACTGAAGCTTTCTTT. Translation gives CASSEGQNTEAFF.

V usage is TRBV5-1 and J usage is TRBJ2-3; weak D call: TRBD2 (5 bases). Germline V gene data show CDR1 as SGHRS and CDR2 as YFSETQ. Trimming stripped 0 bases from V and 2 bases from J, with 13 bases between. This CDR3 has 16 residues. CDR3 bases: TGCGCCAGCAGCTTGGTTCCCAGCGGCCTCACAGATACGCAGTATTTT. Protein: CASSLVPSGLTDTQYF. The complete variable domain, with remaining parts taken from reference TRBV5-1 and TRBJ2-3, reads KAGVTQTPRYLIKTRGQQVTLSCSPISGHRSVSWYQQTPGQGLQFLFEYFSETQRNKGNFPGRFSGRQFSNSRSEMNVSTLELGDSALYLCASSLVPSGLTDTQYFGPGTRLTVL.

The chain joins TRBV29-1 to TRBJ2-7, with a possible D match to TRBD2 (6 bases). V dropped 4 bases and J dropped 3 bases, with 16 bases sitting between them. The CDR3 totals 14 residues. Per germline, CDR1 SQVTM and CDR2 ANQGSEA. CDR3 sequence (DNA): TGCAGCGTTGGGGGTGGAGGGAGGAGCTACGAGCAGTACTTC. Protein: CSVGGGGRSYEQYF.

The genes are TRBV11-3 and TRBJ2-5, with D possibly being TRBD1 (5 bases). The CDR3 contains 17 residues. Germline-derived CDR1 and CDR2 are SGHNT and YENEEA. Between the trimmed V and J ends, which lost 5 bases and 4 bases, there was a span of 23 bases. The CDR3 spells CASSADTGRVSGETQYF. Here the CDR3 DNA reads TGTGCCAGCAGCGCGGACACGGGTCGGGTTTCGGGAGAGACCCAGTACTTC.

J is TRBJ2-7 and V is TRBV2, with D uncertain. Trimming took off 7 bases at V and 3 bases at J, with 10 bases between the two ends. This CDR3 region has 12 residues. The germline gives CDR1 SNHLY, CDR2 FYNNEI. CDR3 DNA sequence: TGTGCCAGCACGGAGCGAGTCTACGAGCAGTACTTC. It is translated as CASTERVYEQYF.

The chain recombines TRBV30 with TRBJ2-1; TRBD1 matches at 9 bases. Germline V gene lookup returns CDR1 GTSNPN and CDR2 SVGIG (reference sequence). With 0 bases clipped from V and 7 bases from J, the junction kept 7 bases outside the gene matches. The CDR3 contains 15 residues. CDR3 bases: TGTGCCTGGAGTGTGGGACAGGGTTTGGGAAATGAGCAGTTCTTC. Encoded protein: CAWSVGQGLGNEQFF.

Remarks on this clone: At the DNA level, this CDR3 is encoded by other sequences in the same sample as well. The chain combines TRBV6-6 with TRBJ1-1; a weak D match, TRBD1 (5 bases). V shed 2 bases and J shed 0 bases, with 10 bases lying between them. This CDR3 has 15 residues. Germline CDR1 MNHNY, CDR2 SVGAGI (reference sequence). The CDR3 loop reads CASSYERGMNTEAFF. CDR3 coding DNA: TGTGCCAGCAGTTACGAAAGGGGCATGAACACTGAAGCTTTCTTT.

The rearrangement links TRBV27 to TRBJ2-7; D uncertain. V was clipped by 6 bases and J by 4 bases, with 7 bases between them. Germline V gene sequence: CDR1 MNHEY, CDR2 SMNVEV (reference sequence). This CDR3 has 11 residues. CDR3: CASRVGYEQYF. The CDR3 coding sequence is TGTGCCAGCAGGGTCGGGTACGAGCAGTACTTC.

J is TRBJ2-7 and V is TRBV13, with 14 nucleotides matching TRBD2. This CDR3 region has 17 residues. Germline V gene lookup returns CDR1 PRHDT and CDR2 FYEKMQ (reference sequence). V lost 5 bases to trimming and J lost 7 bases; unmatched junction nucleotides: 13. The CDR3 loop is CASSANPGTSGSDEQYF. In DNA, the CDR3 is TGTGCCAGCAGCGCAAATCCCGGGACTAGCGGGAGTGATGAGCAGTACTTC.

A few counts support this clone. The chain is built from TRBV2 and TRBJ1-1; 10 bases fit TRBD1. Germline-derived CDR1 and CDR2 are SNHLY and FYNNEI. The CDR3 sequence is 14 residues long. The V segment lost 6 bases and the J segment 2 bases; nucleotides outside the gene matches: 3. The CDR3 spells CASRKTGGNTEAFF. For the CDR3, the DNA is TGTGCCAGCAGGAAGACAGGGGGCAACACTGAAGCTTTCTTT.

This rearrangement joins TRBV7-6 to TRBJ2-1; 8 nucleotides align to TRBD2. Trimming removed 2 bases from V and 6 bases from J; junction bases left unmatched: 0. Germline V gene lookup returns CDR1 SGHVS and CDR2 FNYEAQ. This CDR3 contains 13 residues. The CDR3 sequence: CASSLLAGNEQFF. The DNA for the CDR3 is TGTGCCAGCAGCTTACTAGCGGGCAATGAGCAGTTCTTC.

The genes are TRBV2 and TRBJ1-2; tentative D call: TRBD1 (5 bases). The V gene's germline CDR1 is SNHLY and CDR2 FYNNEI. Trimming left V 2 bases short and J 5 bases short, with 12 bases between. The CDR3 is 14 residues long. The DNA of the CDR3 is TGTGCCAGCAGTGAACAGGGCGCGGGGTATGGCTACACCTTC. It yields the protein CASSEQGAGYGYTF.

The chain combines TRBV19 with TRBJ1-1, with TRBD1 identical over 7 bases. Trimming removed 7 bases from V and 0 bases from J; junction bases left unmatched: 14. The CDR3 sequence is 17 residues long. Germline CDR1 and CDR2: LNHDA and SQIVND (reference sequence). The CDR3, as DNA: TGTGCCAGTAATCCCTCGCAACAACAGGGGATGAACACTGAAGCTTTCTTT. Its protein product is CASNPSQQQGMNTEAFF.